This entry lists 2 T cell receptor beta chains sequenced from one sample in a study of CD8+CD57+ T cells in acquired aplastic anemia. Using genomic DNA as the template, TCR beta VDJ and CDR3 profiling was carried out. Via MiXCR, TCRdb re-called the reads, giving one row per CDR3 protein. The repertoire holds 150,000 to 200,000 distinct CDR3 sequences, with about three fifths as singletons. What was sequenced was sorted CD4+, CD8+, or CD8+CD57+ T cells (not recorded which) from PBMCs. Every receptor here comes from a human donor in good health.

This chain links TRBV20-1 with TRBJ2-2, with 10 bases that match TRBD2. Germline-derived CDR1 and CDR2 are DFQATT and SNEGSKA (reference sequence). The trim removed 3 bases at V and 7 bases at J, leaving 8 bases unmatched. The CDR3 is 15 amino acids. DNA for the CDR3: TGCAGTGCTAGGCCCCTAGCGGGAGTTGACGGGGAGCTGTTTTTT. It encodes CSARPLAGVDGELFF.

V gene TRBV7-2 combines with J gene TRBJ2-7, with D unresolved. Trimming shortened V by 7 bases and J by 0 bases, and 13 bases separated the two germline ends. CDR3 length: 14 amino acids. CDR1 and CDR2 (germline): SGHTA, FQGNSA. CDR3 nucleotides: TGTGCCAGCACGTCGGGTTATAGCTCCTACGAGCAGTACTTC. Its protein is CASTSGYSSYEQYF.